Each of the 9 T cell receptor beta chains below was sequenced from the same sample in a study of CD8 T cells in ankylosing spondylitis. From the 5' RACE reads, TCRdb called clonotypes with MiXCR, one entry per CDR3 protein. The repertoire holds some 250,000 distinct CDR3 sequences, with about 10% as singletons. Sequences were obtained from blood, either unsorted or a sorted T cell fraction (not recorded which). These receptors all stem from a male donor with ankylosing spondylitis or in good health (not recorded which).

This clonotype was seen repeatedly, ten times or more. CDR3 loop: CASLSSYNEQFF. The CDR3 coding sequence is TGTGCCAGCCTAAGCTCCTACAATGAGCAGTTCTTC. The genes are TRBV27 and TRBJ2-1; D not certain. Looked up from germline, CDR1 is MNHEY and CDR2 is SMNVEV (reference sequence). This CDR3 has 12 amino acids. Trimming removed 8 bases from V and 0 bases from J, with 5 bases in between.

The chain couples TRBV2 to TRBJ2-7, with unresolved D. The CDR3 is 12 amino acids. V shed 7 bases and J shed 3 bases, with 10 bases lying between them. Germline values: CDR1 SNHLY, CDR2 FYNNEI. The CDR3 nucleotides are TGTGCCAGCACGGCAGATCACTACGAGCAGTACTTC. Its translation is CASTADHYEQYF.

This clonotype was recorded many times. V usage is TRBV10-3 and J usage is TRBJ2-5; D might be TRBD1 (5 bases). Germline lookup yields CDR1 ENHRY and CDR2 SYGVKD. V was pared by 10 bases and J by 2 bases, with 14 bases between. The CDR3 has 13 residues. The CDR3 nucleotides read TGTGCCACGCGACCAGGGCAACAAGAGACCCAGTACTTC. Translation: CATRPGQQETQYF.

This clonotype was picked up a small number of times. V is TRBV7-2 and J is TRBJ2-5, with TRBD2 matching 7 bases. Trimming took 5 bases from V and 4 from J; bases not matched to a gene: 7. The germline gives CDR1 SGHTA, CDR2 FQGNSA. This CDR3 spans 14 amino acids. DNA for the CDR3: TGTGCCAGCAGCAATACTAGCGTCGGAGAGACCCAGTACTTC. Protein product: CASSNTSVGETQYF.

A remark on this clonotype: A much larger clone sits a single nucleotide away, making a read error possible. The V and J genes are TRBV3-1 and TRBJ1-6; no definite D call. V was trimmed by 3 bases and J by 8 bases, leaving 11 bases between them. Germline CDR1 LGHDT, CDR2 YNNKEL (reference sequence). The CDR3 sequence is 14 residues long. CDR3 coding DNA: TGTGCCAGCAGCCAGCAAAGGGAGGATTCACCCCTCCACTTT. Its protein is CASSQQREDSPLHF. The full variable domain, completed using reference TRBV3-1 and TRBJ1-6, is DTAVSQTPKYLVTQMGNDKSIKCEQNLGHDTMYWYKQDSKKFLKIMFSYNNKELIINETVPNRFSPKSPDKAHLNLHINSLELGDSAVYFCASSQQREDSPLHFGNGTRLTVT.

This clonotype came up once. The CDR3 sequence is CASSQAPTASYEQYF. The CDR3 bases are TGTGCCAGCAGCCAAGCGCCGACGGCCTCCTACGAGCAGTACTTC. The V gene is TRBV3-1, the J gene TRBJ2-7; D remains unclear. The V end lost 1 base, the J end lost 0 bases, and 10 bases lay between the germline ends. This CDR3 contains 15 residues. Germline-derived CDR1 and CDR2 are LGHDT and YNNKEL (reference sequence).

This clonotype appeared many times. This sequence joins TRBV7-6 and TRBJ2-3; D ambiguous. There are 13 residues in the CDR3. Germline loops: CDR1 SGHVS, CDR2 FNYEAQ. Trimming shortened V by 5 bases and J by 5 bases, and 11 bases separated the two germline ends. The CDR3 sequence: CASSADLLDTQYF. The CDR3 nucleotides are TGTGCCAGCAGCGCGGACCTTTTAGATACGCAGTATTTT.

This clonotype came up many times. The CDR3 DNA sequence: TGTGCCAGCAGCCGCCTTAGCGGGGGGGCAGCAGATACGCAGTATTTT. This gives the protein CASSRLSGGAADTQYF. The chain couples TRBV7-3 to TRBJ2-3; 11 positions agree with TRBD2. The CDR3 is 16 residues long. Germline CDR1 is SGHTA and CDR2 is FQGTGA. V was pared by 5 bases and J by 4 bases, with 8 bases of the junction left unmatched.

This clonotype has only a few counts. V and J are TRBV2 and TRBJ1-2; D is unclear. Trimming stripped 7 bases from V and 1 base from J, with 7 bases between. The CDR3 runs 12 residues. Per the germline V gene, CDR1 is SNHLY and CDR2 is FYNNEI. As DNA, the CDR3 is TGTGCCAGCACAGGAGGTAACTATGGCTACACCTTC. This sequence encodes CASTGGNYGYTF.